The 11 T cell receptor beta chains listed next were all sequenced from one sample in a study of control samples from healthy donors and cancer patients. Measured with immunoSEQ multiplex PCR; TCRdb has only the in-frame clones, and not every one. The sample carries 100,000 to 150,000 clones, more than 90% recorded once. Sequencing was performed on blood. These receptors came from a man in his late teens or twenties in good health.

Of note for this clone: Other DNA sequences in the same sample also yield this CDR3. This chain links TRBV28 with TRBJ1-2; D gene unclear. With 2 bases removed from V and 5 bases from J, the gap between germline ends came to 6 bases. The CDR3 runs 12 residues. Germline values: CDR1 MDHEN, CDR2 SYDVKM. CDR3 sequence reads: CASSLRGYGYTF. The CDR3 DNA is TGTGCCAGCAGTTTACGGGGATATGGCTACACCTTC.

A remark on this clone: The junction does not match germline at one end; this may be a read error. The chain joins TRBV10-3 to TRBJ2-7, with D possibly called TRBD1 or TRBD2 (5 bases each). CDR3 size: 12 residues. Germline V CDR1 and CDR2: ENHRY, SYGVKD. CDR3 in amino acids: CAISDGTTWGSF. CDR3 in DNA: TGTGCCATCAGCGATGGGACGACCTGGGGAAGCTTC.

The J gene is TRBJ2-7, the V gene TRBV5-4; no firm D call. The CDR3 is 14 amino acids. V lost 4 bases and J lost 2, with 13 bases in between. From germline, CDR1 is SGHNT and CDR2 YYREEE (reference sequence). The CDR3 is CASSPKSGAYEQYF. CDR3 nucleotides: TGTGCCAGCAGCCCAAAGAGTGGAGCCTACGAGCAGTACTTC. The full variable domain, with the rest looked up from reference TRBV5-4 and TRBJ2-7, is ETGVTQSPTHLIKTRGQQVTLRCSSQSGHNTVSWYQQALGQGPQFIFQYYREEENGRGNFPPRFSGLQFPNYSSELNVNALELDDSALYLCASSPKSGAYEQYFGPGTRLTVT.

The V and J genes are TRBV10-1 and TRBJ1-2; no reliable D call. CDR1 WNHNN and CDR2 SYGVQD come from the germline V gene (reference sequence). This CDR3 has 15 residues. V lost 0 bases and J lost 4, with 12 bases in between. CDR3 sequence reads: CASSESPGSPYGYTF. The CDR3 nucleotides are TGCGCCAGCAGTGAGTCACCGGGCTCCCCCTATGGCTACACCTTC.

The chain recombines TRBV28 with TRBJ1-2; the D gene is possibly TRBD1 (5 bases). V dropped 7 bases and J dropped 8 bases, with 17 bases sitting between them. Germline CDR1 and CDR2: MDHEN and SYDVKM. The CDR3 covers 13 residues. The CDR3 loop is CASTDPGTGGYTF. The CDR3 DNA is TGTGCCAGCACCGACCCGGGGACGGGGGGCTACACCTTC.

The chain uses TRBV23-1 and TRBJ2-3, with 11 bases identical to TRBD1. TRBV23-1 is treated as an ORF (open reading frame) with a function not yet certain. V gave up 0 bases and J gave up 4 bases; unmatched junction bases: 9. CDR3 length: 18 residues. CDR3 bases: TGCGCCAGCAGTCAATCAAAGAGGACAGGGGGCAGTCCAGATACGCAGTATTTT. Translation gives CASSQSKRTGGSPDTQYF.

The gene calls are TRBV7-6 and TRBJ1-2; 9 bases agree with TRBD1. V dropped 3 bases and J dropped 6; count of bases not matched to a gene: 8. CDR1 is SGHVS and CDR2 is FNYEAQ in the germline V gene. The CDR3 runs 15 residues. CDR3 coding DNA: TGTGCCAGCAGCTTTACCGGGACAGGGACGGATGGCTACACCTTC. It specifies CASSFTGTGTDGYTF.

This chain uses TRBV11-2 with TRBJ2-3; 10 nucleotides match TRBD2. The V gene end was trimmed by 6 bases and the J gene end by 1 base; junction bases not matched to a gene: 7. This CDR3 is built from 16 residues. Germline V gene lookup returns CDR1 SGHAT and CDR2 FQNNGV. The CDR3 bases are TGTGCCAGCAGACCAATAGCGGGGGGTCGCACAGATACGCAGTATTTT. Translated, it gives CASRPIAGGRTDTQYF.

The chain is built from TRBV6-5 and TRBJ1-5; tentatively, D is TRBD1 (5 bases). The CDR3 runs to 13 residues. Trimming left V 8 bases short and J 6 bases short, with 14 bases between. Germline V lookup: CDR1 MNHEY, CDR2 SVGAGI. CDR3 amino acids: CASRTGVGQPQHF. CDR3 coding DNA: TGTGCCAGCCGAACAGGCGTAGGTCAGCCCCAGCATTTT.

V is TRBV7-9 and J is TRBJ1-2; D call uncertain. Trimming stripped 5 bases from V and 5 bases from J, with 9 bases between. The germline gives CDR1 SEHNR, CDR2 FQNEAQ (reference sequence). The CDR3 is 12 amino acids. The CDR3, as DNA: TGTGCCAGCAGCCCCTTGAGGTATGGCTACACCTTC. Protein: CASSPLRYGYTF.

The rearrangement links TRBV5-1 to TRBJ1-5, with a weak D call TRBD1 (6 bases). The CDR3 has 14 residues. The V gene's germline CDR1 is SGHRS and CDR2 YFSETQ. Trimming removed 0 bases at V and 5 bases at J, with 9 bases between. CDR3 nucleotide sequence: TGCGCCAGCAGCTTGGGAGGGGGGCATCAGCCCCAGCATTTT. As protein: CASSLGGGHQPQHF.